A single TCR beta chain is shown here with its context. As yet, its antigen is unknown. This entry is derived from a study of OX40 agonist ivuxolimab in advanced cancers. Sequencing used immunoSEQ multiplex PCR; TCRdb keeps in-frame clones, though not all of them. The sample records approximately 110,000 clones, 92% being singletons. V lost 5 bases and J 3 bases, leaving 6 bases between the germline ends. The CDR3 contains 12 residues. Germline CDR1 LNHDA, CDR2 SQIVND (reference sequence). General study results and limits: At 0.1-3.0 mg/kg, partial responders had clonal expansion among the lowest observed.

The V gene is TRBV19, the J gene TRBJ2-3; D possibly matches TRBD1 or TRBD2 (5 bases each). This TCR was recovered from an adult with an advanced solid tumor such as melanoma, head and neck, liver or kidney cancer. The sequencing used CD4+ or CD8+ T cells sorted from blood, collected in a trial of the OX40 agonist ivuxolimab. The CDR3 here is CASSWGTDTQYF. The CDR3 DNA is TGTGCCAGTAGTTGGGGGACAGATACGCAGTATTTT.